The sequence of this TCR beta chain was determined in a study of sequential checkpoint blockade in melanoma. Study at large: Randomization was 1:1 between first-line nivolumab→ipilimumab and ipilimumab→nivolumab. TCRbeta immunosequencing was performed on DNA from around 96 pretreatment melanoma tumor samples.

This CDR3 spans 15 amino acids. Germline lookup yields CDR1 SGHNT and CDR2 YENEEA. The V and J ends lost 3 bases and 7 bases respectively, with 16 bases between them. This clone has ten or more counts. Sequenced by immunoSEQ multiplex PCR; TCRdb stores in-frame clones only, minus some. The repertoire holds 10,000 to 15,000 clones, with roughly 23% as singletons. As for treatment: randomized to nivolumab then ipilimumab (arm A) or the reverse (arm B). Here the sequenced sample was tumor tissue (inferred from file names), taken from a patient given nivolumab and ipilimumab in sequence. This sequence joins TRBV11-3 and TRBJ2-1, with D perhaps given as TRBD1 or TRBD2 (6 bases each). The clonotype was recovered from a human donor with melanoma. The CDR3 bases are TGTGCCAGCAGCTTTAGGTCCGGGGGCGGAAATGAGCAGTTCTTC. Encoded protein: CASSFRSGGGNEQFF.